The 16 T cell receptor beta chains below were found in one sample sequenced in a study of cytomegalovirus exposure and HLA in healthy donors. It was with 60 Vbeta and 13 Jbeta primers that the PCR ran. Measured with immunoSEQ multiplex PCR; TCRdb has only the in-frame clones, and not every one. The sample includes approximately 110,000 clones, roughly 14% of them seen just once. The sequenced sample was PBMCs. These receptors were collected from a woman between 18 and 30 years old in good health and CMV-seronegative.

This clone was seen only a few times. The chain recombines TRBV13 with TRBJ1-1, with TRBD1 as a possible D gene (6 bases). Per the germline V gene, CDR1 is PRHDT and CDR2 is FYEKMQ (reference sequence). The CDR3 is 14 amino acids. Trimming removed 6 bases at V and 5 bases at J, with 16 bases between. CDR3 amino acids: CASRATGKGTEAFF. The CDR3 DNA follows: TGTGCCAGCAGGGCTACAGGGAAAGGGACTGAAGCTTTCTTT.

This chain's CDR3 is CASSDQLAGGVDTQYF. CDR3 sequence (DNA): TGTGCCAGCAGCGACCAACTAGCGGGGGGGGTAGATACGCAGTATTTT. The chain is built from TRBV5-6 and TRBJ2-3, with TRBD2 matching 13 bases. J gave up 5 bases and V 4 bases, and 7 bases lay outside the gene matches. This CDR3 contains 16 residues. In germline, CDR1 is SGHDT, CDR2 YYEEEE.

This clone was seen only a few times. This chain links TRBV19 with TRBJ2-7; the match to TRBD1 covers 7 bases. Germline CDR1 reads LNHDA; CDR2 reads SQIVND (reference sequence). The CDR3 loop spans 12 amino acids. V gave up 5 bases and J gave up 7 bases; unmatched junction bases: 5. CDR3 loop: CASSRQGGEQYF. CDR3 DNA sequence: TGTGCCAGTAGTCGACAGGGCGGGGAGCAGTACTTC.

V is TRBV27 and J is TRBJ1-2; 7 nucleotides line up with TRBD1. Looked up from germline, CDR1 is MNHEY and CDR2 is SMNVEV (reference sequence). There are 12 residues in the CDR3. V dropped 9 bases and J dropped 5; count of bases not matched to a gene: 6. The CDR3 nucleotides read TGTGCCAGTTCGGCAGGGGGTTATGGCTACACCTTC. Its translation is CASSAGGYGYTF.

CDR3: CASSEGRGLYQPQHF. The CDR3 nucleotides read TGTGCCAGCAGTGAGGGCAGGGGGCTTTATCAGCCCCAGCATTTT. The chain has TRBV2 and TRBJ1-5, with 8 bases aligning to TRBD1. CDR1 is SNHLY, CDR2 FYNNEI, per germline. The CDR3 has 15 amino acids. V shed 3 bases, J shed 5 bases, and the junction held 6 bases outside the gene matches.

V gene TRBV7-9 combines with J gene TRBJ2-3; 11 bases align to TRBD1. This CDR3 is built from 15 residues. Losses at the gene ends were 6 bases for V and 4 bases for J; bases not matched to a gene: 6. Germline CDR1 and CDR2: SEHNR and FQNEAQ (reference sequence). CDR3 sequence (DNA): TGTGCCAGCAGATCGGACAGGGGGCAAGCAGATACGCAGTATTTT. Encoded protein: CASRSDRGQADTQYF.

The rearrangement joins TRBV6-5 to TRBJ2-5; a weak D match, TRBD1 (7 bases). The V gene lost 1 base and the J gene lost 5 bases, with 17 bases spanning the gap. Per the germline V gene, CDR1 is MNHEY and CDR2 is SVGAGI. The CDR3 loop spans 16 amino acids. The CDR3 reads CASSYWAGGIEETQYF. The CDR3 coding sequence is TGTGCCAGCAGTTACTGGGCAGGGGGGATCGAGGAGACCCAGTACTTC.

The chain is built from TRBV29-1 and TRBJ2-2; 9 nucleotides line up with TRBD2. The CDR3 length is 15 residues. Germline trimming cut 6 bases from V and 0 bases from J; bases unmatched to any gene: 5. The germline CDR1 and CDR2 sequences are SQVTM and ANQGSEA. CDR3 nucleotides: TGCAGCGTCTCCGCGGGGGGGGCGAACACCGGGGAGCTGTTTTTT. Translation: CSVSAGGANTGELFF.

The genes are TRBV28 and TRBJ2-1, with a possible D match to TRBD2 (5 bases). CDR1 and CDR2 (germline): MDHEN, SYDVKM. The CDR3 is made up of 15 amino acids. The V gene lost 8 bases and the J gene lost 15 bases, with 29 bases spanning the gap. The CDR3 here is CASLTLKRTQSQLFF. As DNA, the CDR3 is TGTGCCAGCCTCACCCTTAAGCGGACCCAATCTCAGCTGTTCTTC.

V gene TRBV27 combines with J gene TRBJ2-7; D is possibly TRBD2 (5 bases). The CDR3 contains 14 residues. Deletions cut 5 bases from V and 3 bases from J, with 14 bases between. Germline assignment: CDR1 MNHEY and CDR2 SMNVEV (reference sequence). CDR3 nucleotide sequence: TGTGCCAGCAGTGCCCGGGGTACCTTCTACGAGCAGTACTTC. The encoded protein is CASSARGTFYEQYF.

This clone was picked up a small number of times. The chain uses TRBV29-1 and TRBJ2-1; D ambiguous. The germline gives CDR1 SQVTM, CDR2 ANQGSEA. The CDR3 has 12 residues. V lost 5 bases and J lost 3, with 8 bases in between. For the CDR3, the DNA is TGCAGCGTTCGTCCCCTCTACAATGAGCAGTTCTTC. Translation: CSVRPLYNEQFF.

The chain employs TRBV9 and TRBJ2-1, with D unresolved. Looked up from germline, CDR1 is SGDLS and CDR2 is YYNGEE. Trimming took off 3 bases at V and 4 bases at J, with 17 bases between the two ends. The CDR3 contains 16 residues. CDR3 DNA: TGTGCCAGCAGCGAAGAATCCAGCGTGTTATACAATGAGCAGTTCTTC. Its protein product is CASSEESSVLYNEQFF.

The chain employs TRBV4-3 and TRBJ2-5; D may be TRBD2 (6 bases). The CDR3 is 15 amino acids. V was pared by 0 bases and J by 7 bases, with 15 bases between. Germline V gene data show CDR1 as LGHNA and CDR2 as YSLEER. The CDR3 here is CASSQDHGGVGTQYF. The CDR3 DNA reads TGCGCCAGCAGCCAAGATCACGGAGGGGTGGGGACCCAGTACTTC.

This chain connects TRBV28 to TRBJ2-1, with a possible D match to TRBD2 (7 bases). The CDR3 has 15 residues. The V gene lost 3 bases and the J gene lost 4 bases, with 13 bases spanning the gap. Germline-derived CDR1 and CDR2 are MDHEN and SYDVKM. CDR3 loop: CASSFTGGKYNEQFF. Written as DNA, the CDR3 is TGTGCCAGCAGTTTTACGGGGGGCAAGTACAATGAGCAGTTCTTC.

The chain joins TRBV2 to TRBJ1-1; no clear D gene. This CDR3 has 17 residues. Trimming pared 3 bases from V and 1 base from J, leaving 18 bases between. Germline V gene data show CDR1 as SNHLY and CDR2 as FYNNEI. CDR3 sequence: CASSEASRGIGNTEAFF. The CDR3 DNA reads as TGTGCCAGCAGTGAGGCTAGCCGGGGAATAGGGAACACTGAAGCTTTCTTT. The full variable domain, rest sourced from reference TRBV2 and TRBJ1-1, is EPEVTQTPSHQVTQMGQEVILRCVPISNHLYFYWYRQILGQKVEFLVSFYNNEISEKSEIFDDQFSVERPDGSNFTLKIRSTKLEDSAMYFCASSEASRGIGNTEAFFGQGTRLTVV.

Only a few counts were recorded for this clone. This chain connects TRBV11-2 to TRBJ2-7; unclear D gene. Between the trimmed V and J ends, which lost 1 base and 10 bases, there was a span of 8 bases. Per germline, CDR1 SGHAT and CDR2 FQNNGV. This CDR3 has 11 amino acids. CDR3 in DNA: TGTGCCAGCAGCTTAGCGCTGACACAGTACTTC. It codes for CASSLALTQYF.